The 7 T cell receptor beta chains below come from one sample, sequenced in a study of shared clonotypes between healthy human individuals. Clones were sequenced by immunoSEQ multiplex PCR, and TCRdb holds only the in-frame ones, with some missing. The profile covers 300,000 to 350,000 clones, with more than 60% appearing a single time and about 10% taken by the ten largest. Input material: memory CD4+ T cells sorted from blood. As for subset: CD45RA-negative fraction. All receptors derive from a man younger than 45 in good health.

This rearrangement joins TRBV7-2 to TRBJ1-5; a weak D match, TRBD1 (5 bases). Trimming pared 5 bases from V and 6 bases from J, leaving 14 bases between. CDR1 is SGHTA, CDR2 FQGNSA, per germline. This CDR3 is built from 14 residues. This chain's CDR3 is CASSPGGSGQPQHF. CDR3 coding DNA: TGTGCCAGCAGCCCCGGGGGGTCCGGTCAGCCCCAGCATTTT.

V is TRBV10-1 and J is TRBJ1-1; D might be TRBD1 (6 bases). The CDR3 totals 15 residues. Trimming left V 2 bases short and J 4 bases short, with 14 bases between. Germline-derived CDR1 and CDR2 are WNHNN and SYGVQD (reference sequence). This chain's CDR3 is CASSEQTGRGTEAFF. CDR3 DNA sequence: TGCGCCAGCAGTGAGCAAACAGGGAGGGGCACTGAAGCTTTCTTT.

This chain connects TRBV7-6 to TRBJ2-7; D uncertain. The germline V and J ends were trimmed by 5 bases and 4 bases, with 12 bases remaining between them. The germline gives CDR1 SGHVS, CDR2 FNYEAQ. This CDR3 spans 13 amino acids. CDR3 loop: CASSDPNGYEQYF. CDR3 coding DNA: TGTGCCAGCAGCGACCCCAACGGTTACGAGCAGTACTTC.

The table lists this clone with a few counts. This chain links TRBV2 with TRBJ1-2; D is ambiguous. The CDR3 is 15 residues long. Trimming took 2 bases from V and 5 from J, leaving 15 bases between them. Germline lookup yields CDR1 SNHLY and CDR2 FYNNEI. In DNA, the CDR3 is TGTGCCAGCAGTGAAAGCGAGGCAGTTGCATATGGCTACACCTTC. It specifies CASSESEAVAYGYTF.

The chain uses TRBV11-1 and TRBJ2-5; D is uncertain. Germline lookup yields CDR1 SGHAT and CDR2 FQDESV (reference sequence). The ends were cut back, 5 bases at V and 4 bases at J, with 14 bases in the middle. The CDR3 consists of 14 residues. The CDR3 loop is CASSPLGWGETQYF. In DNA form, the CDR3 reads TGTGCCAGCAGCCCCCTCGGGTGGGGAGAGACCCAGTACTTC. The full variable domain, with the rest looked up from reference TRBV11-1 and TRBJ2-5, is EAEVAQSPRYKITEKSQAVAFWCDPISGHATLYWYRQILGQGPELLVQFQDESVVDDSQLPKDRFSAERLKGVDSTLKIQPAELGDSAMYLCASSPLGWGETQYFGPGTRLLVL.

The chain joins TRBV6-5 to TRBJ2-7, with 8 bases matching TRBD2. The CDR3 has 14 amino acids. V lost 4 bases to trimming and J lost 3 bases; unmatched junction nucleotides: 5. CDR1 and CDR2 (germline): MNHEY, SVGAGI. The CDR3 is CASSLREGNYEQYF. Written as DNA, the CDR3 is TGTGCCAGCAGTTTACGGGAGGGCAACTACGAGCAGTACTTC.

This clone has ten or more counts. The J gene is TRBJ2-7, the V gene TRBV6-5; D possibly corresponds to TRBD2 (6 bases). V lost 4 bases and J lost 2, with 12 bases in between. CDR1 is MNHEY, CDR2 SVGAGI, per germline. The CDR3 loop spans 14 amino acids. The CDR3 sequence is CASSSWGEAYEQYF. The CDR3 DNA follows: TGTGCCAGCAGTTCTTGGGGGGAGGCCTACGAGCAGTACTTC.